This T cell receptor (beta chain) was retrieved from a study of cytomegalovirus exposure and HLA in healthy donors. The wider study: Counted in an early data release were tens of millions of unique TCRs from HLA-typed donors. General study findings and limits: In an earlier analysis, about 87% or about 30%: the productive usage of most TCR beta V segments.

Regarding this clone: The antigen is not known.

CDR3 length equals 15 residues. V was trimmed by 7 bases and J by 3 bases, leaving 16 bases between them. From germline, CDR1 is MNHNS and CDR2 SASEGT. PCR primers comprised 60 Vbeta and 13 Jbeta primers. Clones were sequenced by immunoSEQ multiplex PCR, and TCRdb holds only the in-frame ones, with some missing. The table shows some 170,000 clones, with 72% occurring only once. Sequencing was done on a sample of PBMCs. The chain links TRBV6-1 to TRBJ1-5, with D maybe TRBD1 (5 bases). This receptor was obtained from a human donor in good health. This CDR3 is CASIRGGVDNQPQHF. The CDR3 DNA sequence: TGTGCCAGCATCCGCGGAGGGGTCGACAATCAGCCCCAGCATTTT.